Listed below are T cell receptor beta chains from one sample, sequenced in a study of blood T cell repertoires in COVID-19. Repertoires were generated with immunoSEQ multiplex PCR, while TCRdb's copy carries only in-frame clones and drops some. Of about 210,000 clones listed, roughly 85% are singletons. The material sequenced was peripheral blood. The receptors originated from a woman aged 70-85 years with COVID-19, enrolled during active disease. Both conserved end residues are part of each CDR3. The D gene is left open where the match is weak. Size is omitted from some rows. Given values are once, few, many or a class for expanded clones.

size,D,J,V,CDR3,DNA
-,-,TRBJ1-1,TRBV7-3,CASSLGRGNTEAFF,TGTGCCAGCAGCTTGGGCAGGGGGAACACTGAAGCTTTCTTT
-,-,TRBJ2-7,TRBV7-2,CASSLGSASLGGEQYF,TGTGCCAGCAGCTTAGGATCAGCTTCTTTAGGGGGCGAGCAGTACTTC
-,-,TRBJ1-1,TRBV24-1,CATSDPSDRQSKAFF,TGTGCCACCAGTGATCCTTCCGACCGACAGTCGAAAGCTTTCTTT
-,TRBD2,TRBJ2-3,TRBV5-8,CASSFITGLATDTQYF,TGTGCCAGCAGCTTCATTACGGGACTAGCTACAGATACGCAGTATTTT
-,TRBD1,TRBJ1-2,TRBV6-5,CASSLGQASGYTF,TGTGCCAGCAGCCTGGGACAGGCATCTGGCTACACCTTC
-,-,TRBJ2-3,TRBV7-3,CASSNPSVDTQYF,TGTGCCAGCAGCAACCCTAGCGTTGATACGCAGTATTTT
-,-,TRBJ1-2,TRBV6-2/TRBV6-3,CASSAPGTTINGYTF,TGTGCCAGCAGTGCGCCCGGGACAACTATCAATGGCTACACCTTC
few,TRBD1,TRBJ1-6,TRBV7-3,CASSKTGTGSPLHF,TGTGCCAGCTCTAAGACAGGGACCGGTTCACCCCTCCACTTT
-,TRBD1,TRBJ2-7,TRBV10-3,CAISLGTGGDEQYF,TGTGCCATCAGTCTTGGGACAGGGGGCGACGAGCAGTACTTC
-,TRBD1,TRBJ2-5,TRBV7-2,CASSTQGTQETQYF,TGTGCCAGCAGCACACAGGGGACCCAAGAGACCCAGTACTTC
-,TRBD2,TRBJ2-7,TRBV11-3,CASSPSGTSYSYEQYF,TGTGCCAGCAGCCCCTCCGGGACTAGTTACTCCTACGAGCAGTACTTC
-,TRBD1,TRBJ1-2,TRBV5-6,CASSLGQGIPYGYTF,TGTGCCAGCAGCCTAGGACAGGGAATCCCCTATGGCTACACCTTC
few,TRBD2,TRBJ2-7,TRBV7-2,CASSLGAGREQYF,TGTGCCAGCAGCTTAGGGGCCGGGAGGGAGCAGTACTTC
-,TRBD1,TRBJ1-2,TRBV5-5,CASSFLDRGWRGYTF,TGTGCCAGCAGCTTCCTGGACAGGGGATGGAGGGGCTACACCTTC
-,-,TRBJ1-3,TRBV5-8,CASSPDSSSGNTIYF,TGTGCCAGCAGTCCAGACTCTTCCTCTGGAAACACCATATATTTT
-,-,TRBJ2-1,TRBV5-5,CASSYPHWRASSYNEQFF,TGTGCCAGCAGCTACCCCCATTGGAGGGCTAGCTCCTACAATGAGCAGTTCTTC
-,-,TRBJ1-1,TRBV12-3/TRBV12-4,CASMLRGHTEAFF,TGTGCCAGCATGTTAAGGGGCCACACTGAAGCTTTCTTT
once,-,TRBJ2-2,TRBV5-5,CASAYREYGELFF,TGTGCCAGTGCGTACAGGGAATACGGGGAGCTGTTTTTT
-,-,TRBJ2-3,TRBV10-3,CATQESLATLATDTQYF,TGTGCCACCCAAGAATCGCTAGCCACTCTCGCCACAGATACGCAGTATTTT
-,TRBD1,TRBJ1-2,TRBV24-1,CATSDAGTGNGYTF,TGTGCCACCAGTGACGCGGGGACAGGGAATGGCTACACCTTC
-,-,TRBJ2-7,TRBV29-1,CSVRRGGYEQYF,TGCAGCGTCCGTCGGGGAGGATACGAGCAGTACTTC
-,TRBD1,TRBJ2-5,TRBV27,CASSLTRDRYQETQYF,TGTGCCAGCAGTTTAACCCGGGACAGGTACCAAGAGACCCAGTACTTC
-,TRBD2,TRBJ2-5,TRBV9,CASSSSGGPLETQYF,TGTGCCAGCAGCTCTAGCGGGGGACCACTAGAGACCCAGTACTTC
-,-,TRBJ1-4,TRBV25-1,CASSKYQGTNEKLFF,TGTGCCAGCAGTAAATATCAGGGGACTAATGAAAAACTGTTTTTT
-,TRBD1,TRBJ2-7,TRBV11-1,CASRQDRGNNYEQYF,TGTGCCAGCAGACAGGACAGGGGAAATAACTACGAGCAGTACTTC
-,-,TRBJ2-7,TRBV6-5,CASSYNRDTRLNEQYF,TGTGCCAGCAGTTACAACCGGGACACCCGCCTTAACGAGCAGTACTTC
-,-,TRBJ1-4,TRBV13,CASSLGLNEKLFF,TGTGCCAGCAGCCTGGGGCTGAATGAAAAACTGTTTTTT
few,-,TRBJ2-3,TRBV5-4,CASSSRGTDTQYF,TGTGCCAGCAGCTCAAGGGGGACAGATACGCAGTATTTT
few,TRBD1,TRBJ1-2,TRBV9,CASSDPSTGDGYGYTF,TGTGCCAGCAGCGATCCCTCAACAGGGGACGGCTATGGCTACACCTTC
-,TRBD1,TRBJ1-2,TRBV19,CASSIPGQGRYGYTF,TGTGCCAGTAGTATACCGGGACAGGGGAGGTATGGCTACACCTTC
few,-,TRBJ1-1,TRBV19,CASSVGISEAFF,TGTGCCAGTAGTGTCGGTATCTCTGAAGCTTTCTTT
-,-,TRBJ1-1,TRBV20-1,CSAKPDIEAFF,TGCAGTGCTAAACCTGACATTGAAGCTTTCTTT
-,-,TRBJ1-3,TRBV5-6,CASSFRDRAGNTIYF,TGTGCCAGCAGCTTCCGGGATCGGGCTGGAAACACCATATATTTT
-,TRBD1,TRBJ2-2,TRBV9,CASSVGTGGWYAGELFF,TGTGCCAGCAGCGTAGGTACAGGGGGCTGGTATGCCGGGGAGCTGTTTTTT
-,TRBD1,TRBJ1-5,TRBV5-1,CASSPGTGGTQPQHF,TGCGCCAGCAGCCCCGGGACAGGGGGTACTCAGCCCCAGCATTTT
once,-,TRBJ1-1,TRBV27,CASSRGNTEAFF,TGTGCCAGCAGCCGGGGGAACACTGAAGCTTTCTTT
-,TRBD1,TRBJ1-2,TRBV5-8,CASSPTGQADIYGYTF,TGTGCCAGCAGCCCTACGGGACAGGCTGACATCTATGGCTACACCTTC
-,-,TRBJ2-3,TRBV7-9,CASSFFRDTVTDTQYF,TGTGCCAGCAGCTTTTTCCGGGATACCGTCACAGATACGCAGTATTTT
-,TRBD2,TRBJ2-7,TRBV2,CASSGGGYSSYEQYF,TGTGCCAGCAGTGGGGGGGGGTATAGCTCCTACGAGCAGTACTTC
-,-,TRBJ1-2,TRBV7-9,CASSLAGSYGYTF,TGTGCCAGCAGCTTAGCAGGGAGCTATGGCTACACCTTC
few,-,TRBJ2-7,TRBV11-2,CASSRSSPSYEQYF,TGTGCCAGCAGCCGGAGCTCCCCTTCCTACGAGCAGTACTTC
-,TRBD1,TRBJ1-5,TRBV20-1,CSASVGQGRNQPQHF,TGCAGTGCTAGTGTGGGACAGGGACGGAATCAGCCCCAGCATTTT
-,-,TRBJ1-1,TRBV9,CASSVDGAYPNTEAFF,TGTGCCAGCAGCGTAGATGGAGCCTACCCCAACACTGAAGCTTTCTTT
-,TRBD1,TRBJ1-5,TRBV28,CASSLLGQRQPQHF,TGTGCCAGCAGTTTATTGGGACAGAGGCAGCCCCAGCATTTT